One sample yielded the 17 T cell receptor beta chains listed below, sequenced in a study of blood T cell repertoires in COVID-19. Profiling relied on immunoSEQ multiplex PCR, and the TCRdb table lists in-frame clones only, not all of them. The profile shows tens of thousands of clones, 88% of them singletons. Input material: peripheral blood. The origin of the receptors is a man over 45 with active COVID-19.

The rearrangement joins TRBV7-6 to TRBJ2-2; D is perhaps TRBD2 (6 bases). CDR3 size: 19 residues. Trimming removed 4 bases from V and 0 bases from J, with 21 bases in between. Germline lookup yields CDR1 SGHVS and CDR2 FNYEAQ. CDR3 sequence: CASSSRVNRERPNTGELFF. In nucleotides, the CDR3 is TGTGCCAGCAGCTCCCGAGTTAATCGGGAGCGTCCGAACACCGGGGAGCTGTTTTTT. The full variable domain, completed using reference TRBV7-6 and TRBJ2-2, is GAGVSQSPRYKVTKRGQDVALRCDPISGHVSLYWYRQALGQGPEFLTYFNYEAQQDKSGLPNDRFSAERPEGSISTLTIQRTEQRDSAMYRCASSSRVNRERPNTGELFFGEGSRLTVL.

The V call is TRBV28, the J call TRBJ2-5; 10 positions match TRBD1. J gave up 2 bases and V 6 bases, and 6 bases lay outside the gene matches. This CDR3 region has 15 residues. Germline lookup yields CDR1 MDHEN and CDR2 SYDVKM. CDR3 loop: CASSPPGQGQETQYF. In DNA, the CDR3 is TGTGCCAGCAGCCCCCCGGGACAGGGGCAAGAGACCCAGTACTTC. The full variable domain, rest sourced from reference TRBV28 and TRBJ2-5, is DVKVTQSSRYLVKRTGEKVFLECVQDMDHENMFWYRQDPGLGLRLIYFSYDVKMKEKGDIPEGYSVSREKKERFSLILESASTNQTSMYLCASSPPGQGQETQYFGPGTRLLVL.

The chain combines TRBV11-2 with TRBJ1-5; D call uncertain. The germline V and J ends were trimmed by 5 bases and 7 bases, with 12 bases remaining between them. CDR1 is SGHAT, CDR2 FQNNGV, per germline. CDR3 length: 13 residues. CDR3: CASSPTTEQPQHF. In DNA form, the CDR3 reads TGTGCCAGCAGCCCAACGACTGAGCAGCCCCAGCATTTT.

The chain links TRBV4-3 to TRBJ1-3; no clear D. Germline V CDR1 and CDR2: LGHNA, YSLEER. The CDR3 contains 15 residues. V lost 1 base, J lost 2 bases, and 9 bases lay in between. The CDR3: CASSQGRLTGNTIYF. CDR3 bases: TGCGCCAGCAGCCAAGGTCGCCTAACTGGAAACACCATATATTTT.

This clone was recorded once. V usage is TRBV5-4 and J usage is TRBJ1-2; 10 bases agree with TRBD1. Germline V gene lookup returns CDR1 SGHNT and CDR2 YYREEE (reference sequence). V lost 4 bases to trimming and J lost 5 bases; unmatched junction nucleotides: 20. CDR3 length: 19 residues. The CDR3 here is CASSAGTGAGIPPTYGYTF. CDR3 DNA: TGTGCCAGCAGCGCCGGGACAGGGGCGGGAATTCCCCCAACTTATGGCTACACCTTC.

This chain joins TRBV7-9 and TRBJ1-6; D perhaps matches TRBD1 (5 bases). CDR1 is SEHNR, CDR2 FQNEAQ, per germline (reference sequence). The CDR3 has 16 residues. Trimming took off 5 bases at V and 6 bases at J, with 17 bases between the two ends. CDR3 amino acids: CASSRNSGLGNSPLHF. Written as DNA, the CDR3 is TGTGCCAGCAGCCGAAATTCAGGGCTTGGTAATTCACCCCTCCACTTT. Full variable domain (missing parts from reference TRBV7-9 and TRBJ1-6): DTGVSQNPRHKITKRGQNVTFRCDPISEHNRLYWYRQTLGQGPEFLTYFQNEAQLEKSRLLSDRFSAERPKGSFSTLEIQRTEQGDSAMYLCASSRNSGLGNSPLHFGNGTRLTVT.

The chain is built from TRBV12-3 or TRBV12-4 and TRBJ1-2; D may be TRBD1 (5 bases). The CDR3 is 12 residues long. The V end lost 3 bases, the J end lost 8 bases, and 10 bases lay between the germline ends. CDR3 sequence: CASSFSKGGYTF. DNA of the CDR3: TGTGCCAGCAGTTTCTCTAAGGGGGGCTACACCTTC.

The genes are TRBV18 and TRBJ2-1; 8 nucleotides align to TRBD1. V lost 1 base and J lost 5; bases outside the gene matches: 4. CDR3 length: 15 amino acids. The germline V gene encodes CDR1 KGHSH and CDR2 LQKENI. DNA for the CDR3: TGTGCCAGCTCACCACGACAGGGGAAGGACAATGAGCAGTTCTTC. This encodes CASSPRQGKDNEQFF.

This chain connects TRBV11-2 to TRBJ1-6; D is unresolved. Germline assignment: CDR1 SGHAT and CDR2 FQNNGV. This CDR3 has 18 amino acids. The ends were cut back, 0 bases at V and 0 bases at J, with 12 bases in the middle. The CDR3 DNA reads TGTGCCAGCAGCTTAGAAGCCCCATGGAGCTCCTATAATTCACCCCTCCACTTT. This gives the protein CASSLEAPWSSYNSPLHF.

The J gene is TRBJ2-5, the V gene TRBV3-1 (or the pseudogene TRBV3-2); 12 bases are shared with TRBD2. The CDR3 runs 17 residues. Germline CDR1 reads LGHDT; CDR2 reads YNNKEL (reference sequence). V dropped 0 bases and J dropped 7; count of bases not matched to a gene: 9. CDR3 region: CASSQDPGLAGMGTQYF. CDR3 nucleotides: TGTGCCAGCAGCCAAGACCCGGGACTAGCGGGTATGGGGACCCAGTACTTC.

The rearrangement links TRBV19 to TRBJ2-2; 8 nucleotides match TRBD1. V was pared by 6 bases and J by 4 bases, with 4 bases of the junction left unmatched. The CDR3 has 14 amino acids. Germline loops: CDR1 LNHDA, CDR2 SQIVND (reference sequence). The CDR3 loop is CASSLTGATGELFF. The CDR3 DNA reads TGTGCCAGTAGCTTGACAGGGGCCACCGGGGAGCTGTTTTTT.

This chain connects TRBV7-2 to TRBJ2-1, with 7 nucleotides matching TRBD1. Germline CDR1 and CDR2: SGHTA and FQGNSA. This CDR3 comprises 16 residues. V was pared by 2 bases and J by 4 bases, with 8 bases of the junction left unmatched. CDR3 amino acids: CASSLMMGQIYNEQFF. CDR3 nucleotide sequence: TGTGCCAGCAGCTTAATGATGGGACAGATATACAATGAGCAGTTCTTC. Full variable domain (outside the CDR3, taken from reference TRBV7-2 and TRBJ2-1): GAGVSQSPSNKVTEKGKDVELRCDPISGHTALYWYRQSLGQGLEFLIYFQGNSAPDKSGLPSDRFSAERTGGSVSTLTIQRTQQEDSAVYLCASSLMMGQIYNEQFFGPGTRLTVL.

The chain has TRBV18 and TRBJ2-1; 10 bases line up with TRBD2. Germline V gene data show CDR1 as KGHSH and CDR2 as LQKENI. The J segment lost 8 bases and the V segment lost 8 bases, leaving 12 bases of the junction unmatched. The CDR3 runs to 15 residues. The CDR3 DNA reads TGTGCCAGCCTCTACCCTAGCGGGGGAGTCGATGAGCAGTTCTTC. Translation gives CASLYPSGGVDEQFF.

V gene TRBV7-2 combines with J gene TRBJ1-5; 10 bases agree with TRBD1. With 5 bases clipped from V and 5 bases from J, the junction kept 3 bases outside the gene matches. CDR3 length equals 14 residues. Germline V gene lookup returns CDR1 SGHTA and CDR2 FQGNSA. The CDR3 loop is CASSPDRGDQPQHF. The DNA of the CDR3 is TGTGCCAGCAGCCCGGACAGGGGGGATCAGCCCCAGCATTTT.

This clone was seen once. The chain has TRBV27 and TRBJ1-1, with D maybe TRBD1 (5 bases). Germline V gene sequence: CDR1 MNHEY, CDR2 SMNVEV (reference sequence). CDR3 length equals 16 residues. The V and J ends lost 2 bases and 2 bases respectively, with 15 bases between them. Written as DNA, the CDR3 is TGTGCCAGCAGTTTAGGGTGGGGGGGTGGAAACACTGAAGCTTTCTTT. Its translation: CASSLGWGGGNTEAFF.

In its sample, this clone is large. The chain employs TRBV6-2 or TRBV6-3 and TRBJ2-5; weak D call: TRBD2 (5 bases). The CDR3 totals 13 residues. The germline V gene has CDR1 MNHEY and CDR2 SVGEGT. With 6 bases removed from V and 7 bases from J, the gap between germline ends came to 15 bases. The CDR3 loop reads CASSPVSRGTQYF. The DNA of the CDR3 is TGTGCCAGCAGCCCCGTTTCTCGGGGGACCCAGTACTTC.

Of note for this clone: One end of the junction does not line up with germline, which may come from a read error. This rearrangement joins TRBV7-7 to TRBJ2-5; 10 nucleotides align to TRBD1. The CDR3 spans 16 residues. Germline V CDR1 and CDR2: SSHAT, FNYEAQ (reference sequence). The CDR3 protein is CASSPLGGQGQETQYF. The CDR3, as DNA: TGTGCTAGCAGCCCACTGGGGGGACAGGGGCAAGAGACCCAGTACTTC.